The entry below describes one T cell receptor beta chain. Its matching antigen is unknown. Each TRB cDNA library was prepared by 5' RACE (with UMI labels). TCRdb reprocessed the 5' RACE reads and reports one entry per CDR3 protein, with no DNA. The sample totals some 61,000 distinct CDR3 sequences; its top ten clones hold roughly 4.2%. The sample belongs to a study of CXCR3-negative and CXCR3-positive naive CD8 T cells. The CDR3 is 14 residues long. Germline assignment: CDR1 SGHVS and CDR2 FQNEAQ. Study outcomes and limitations: Against CXCR3-negative naive cells, CXCR3-positive naive cells showed more hydrophobic TRB CDR3s.

The TCR was taken from a human donor in good health. Some clones in this sample may be carry-over from other donors' samples. The material sequenced was naive CXCR3- CD8+ T cells from blood. Sample subset: CD45RO-CCR7+CD27+CD95- naive CD8+ T cells lacking CXCR3 (TNR3-). This rearrangement joins TRBV7-8 to TRBJ1-2. The CDR3 sequence: CASSLDLAQPGYTF.